This is a list of T cell receptor beta chains from one sample in a study of cytomegalovirus exposure and HLA in healthy donors. Data came from immunoSEQ multiplex PCR; TCRdb stores just in-frame clones and leaves some out. Of 150,000 to 190,000 clones in the sample, around 84% were seen once. What was sequenced was PBMCs. Source of these receptors: a woman aged 18-35 years in good health and CMV-seronegative. CDR3s include the opening cysteine and the closing phenylalanine or tryptophan. D genes are given only for firm matches. Not all rows give a size; the values are once, few, many and, for expanded clones, a class.

>TRBV11-2|NA|TRBJ1-2|NA
CASSPIVGGHGPGYTF
TGTGCCAGCAGCCCAATTGTAGGGGGACACGGACCTGGCTACACCTTC
>TRBV27|NA|TRBJ2-7|NA
CASSPQGAFPNEQYF
TGTGCCAGCAGTCCACAGGGAGCTTTCCCCAACGAGCAGTACTTC
>TRBV10-1|TRBD2|TRBJ2-3|NA
CASSGSGDPRDTQYF
TGCGCCAGCAGTGGTAGCGGGGACCCACGGGATACGCAGTATTTT
>TRBV28|NA|TRBJ2-7|NA
CASSFGAAYEQYF
TGTGCCAGCAGTTTCGGCGCGGCCTACGAGCAGTACTTC
>TRBV27|TRBD2|TRBJ2-5|few
CASSRTSGSFETQYF
TGTGCCAGCAGCAGGACTAGCGGGAGTTTTGAGACCCAGTACTTC
>TRBV9|TRBD1|TRBJ1-6|NA
CASSVASGTANSPLHF
TGTGCCAGCAGCGTAGCCTCCGGGACAGCCAATTCACCCCTCCACTTT
>TRBV6-1|TRBD2|TRBJ2-5|NA
CASTPQASGETQYF
TGTGCCAGCACTCCCCAGGCTAGCGGGGAGACCCAGTACTTC
>TRBV7-9|TRBD1|TRBJ1-1|NA
CASSVDLTGGSTEAFF
TGTGCCAGCAGCGTGGACCTAACAGGGGGCAGTACTGAAGCTTTCTTT
>TRBV9|NA|TRBJ1-2|NA
CASSPDRNYGYTF
TGTGCCAGCAGCCCAGACAGGAACTATGGCTACACCTTC
>TRBV7-7|NA|TRBJ2-7|once
CASSPSRESYEQYF
TGTGCTAGCAGCCCTTCTCGGGAGTCGTACGAGCAGTACTTC
>TRBV7-2|TRBD2|TRBJ2-3|once
CASSSRTSGRPVDTQYF
TGTGCCAGCAGCTCCCGGACTAGCGGGCGCCCGGTGGATACGCAGTATTTT
>TRBV7-2|TRBD2|TRBJ2-1|once
CASSLGSGGNYNEQFF
TGTGCCAGCAGCTTAGGTAGCGGGGGAAACTACAATGAGCAGTTCTTC
>TRBV18|NA|TRBJ2-3|NA
CASSPRGGGGPTDTQYF
TGTGCCAGCTCACCACGAGGTGGGGGGGGGCCGACAGATACGCAGTATTTT
>TRBV4-1|TRBD1|TRBJ2-4|NA
CASSQVTGGKAKNIQYF
TGCGCCAGCAGCCAAGTTACAGGGGGCAAAGCCAAAAACATTCAGTACTTC
>TRBV30|TRBD2|TRBJ2-7|NA
CAWSARTSGVSYEQYF
TGTGCCTGGAGTGCTCGGACTAGCGGGGTCTCCTACGAGCAGTACTTC
>TRBV14|NA|TRBJ1-3|NA
CASSQGYERKSGNTIYF
TGTGCCAGCAGCCAAGGATATGAGCGGAAGTCTGGAAACACCATATATTTT
>TRBV5-4|TRBD1|TRBJ2-7|NA
CASSGGTGIEQYF
TGTGCCAGCAGCGGGGGGACAGGGATCGAGCAGTACTTC
>TRBV19|TRBD1|TRBJ1-4|NA
CASSPGTGVEKLFF
TGTGCCAGTAGTCCGGGGACAGGGGTTGAAAAACTGTTTTTT
>TRBV19|TRBD1|TRBJ2-3|NA
CASRRDRATDTQYF
TGTGCCAGTAGGCGGGACAGGGCTACAGATACGCAGTATTTT
>TRBV7-9|TRBD2|TRBJ2-1|NA
CASSLGTSGGSYNEQFF
TGTGCCAGCAGCTTAGGGACTAGCGGGGGCTCCTACAATGAGCAGTTCTTC
>TRBV19|TRBD1|TRBJ2-1|NA
CASSARTGGSYNEQFF
TGTGCCAGTAGTGCGAGGACAGGTGGCTCCTACAATGAGCAGTTCTTC
>TRBV28|TRBD1|TRBJ2-2|NA
CASSFVRGSTGELFF
TGTGCCAGCAGTTTCGTCAGGGGGTCCACCGGGGAGCTGTTTTTT